The 27 T cell receptor beta chains presented below share a single source sample, sequenced in a study of blood T cell repertoires in COVID-19. Libraries were prepared by immunoSEQ multiplex PCR; TCRdb keeps only in-frame clonotypes and omits some of them. The table lists 370,000 or so clones, around 87% of them singletons. Sequencing was carried out using PBMCs or T cells enriched from blood (not recorded which). These receptors originate from a man aged 25-45 years who had recovered from COVID-19.

The CDR3 DNA reads TGTGCCAGCAGCCCCCAAGGGGATCAGCCCCAGCATTTT. Its protein is CASSPQGDQPQHF. The V and J genes are TRBV9 and TRBJ1-5, with a weak D call TRBD1 (5 bases). The CDR3 is 13 residues long. CDR1 and CDR2 (germline): SGDLS, YYNGEE. V lost 4 bases to trimming and J lost 5 bases, with 10 bases between them.

The chain carries TRBV9 and TRBJ1-6; a weak D match, TRBD1 (5 bases). Germline CDR1 reads SGDLS; CDR2 reads YYNGEE. V was clipped by 2 bases and J by 5 bases, with 14 bases between them. The CDR3 totals 16 residues. This chain's CDR3 is CASSVSRVADNSPLHF. The CDR3 DNA sequence: TGTGCCAGCAGCGTTTCCAGGGTGGCGGATAATTCACCCCTCCACTTT.

CDR3: CAWASLTDTQYF. DNA for the CDR3: TGTGCCTGGGCGTCCCTCACAGATACGCAGTATTTT. The chain is built from TRBV30 and TRBJ2-3; no clear D gene. This CDR3 contains 12 residues. Trimming stripped 5 bases from V and 2 bases from J, with 8 bases between. Germline-derived CDR1 and CDR2 are GTSNPN and SVGIG (reference sequence).

The CDR3 loop is CASSVAPTGRETQYF. As DNA, the CDR3 is TGTGCCAGCAGCGTAGCTCCGACAGGGAGGGAGACCCAGTACTTC. V is TRBV9 and J is TRBJ2-5, with D possibly matching TRBD1 (7 bases). Trimming pared 0 bases from V and 5 bases from J, leaving 14 bases between. The germline V gene encodes CDR1 SGDLS and CDR2 YYNGEE. The CDR3 runs 15 residues. Combining the CDR3 with reference TRBV9 and TRBJ2-5 gives the whole variable domain DSGVTQTPKHLITATGQRVTLRCSPRSGDLSVYWYQQSLDQGLQFLIQYYNGEERAKGNILERFSAQQFPDLHSELNLSSLELGDSALYFCASSVAPTGRETQYFGPGTRLLVL.

V is TRBV28 and J is TRBJ1-3, with TRBD1 matching 7 bases. The CDR3 has 14 amino acids. J gave up 2 bases and V 7 bases, and 5 bases lay outside the gene matches. Germline V CDR1 and CDR2: MDHEN, SYDVKM. CDR3 amino acids: CASKSTGTGNTIYF. CDR3 nucleotides: TGTGCCAGCAAATCGACAGGGACTGGAAACACCATATATTTT.

Details on this clone: The same CDR3 can be traced to other DNA sequences in this sample. The chain recombines TRBV2 with TRBJ1-2, with 9 bases lining up with TRBD1. The CDR3 has 13 residues. Looked up from germline, CDR1 is SNHLY and CDR2 is FYNNEI. Losses at the gene ends were 6 bases for V and 4 bases for J; bases not matched to a gene: 3. This CDR3 reads CASRPGQGYGYTF. The CDR3 DNA follows: TGTGCCAGCAGGCCGGGACAGGGCTATGGCTACACCTTC.

This rearrangement joins TRBV4-1 to TRBJ1-2; 7 bases are shared with TRBD1. The trim removed 1 base at V and 3 bases at J, leaving 8 bases unmatched. Per the germline V gene, CDR1 is MGHRA and CDR2 is YSYEKL. There are 16 residues in the CDR3. Written as DNA, the CDR3 is TGCGCCAGCAGCCAAGTACAGGGGTTCTGGGACTATGGCTACACCTTC. Its protein is CASSQVQGFWDYGYTF.

The V gene is TRBV6-2 or TRBV6-3, the J gene TRBJ2-1; D may be TRBD1 (6 bases). The germline gives CDR1 MNHEY, CDR2 SVGEGT. V lost 6 bases to trimming and J lost 3 bases, with 9 bases between them. The CDR3 loop spans 13 amino acids. Here the CDR3 reads CASSRTDYNEQFF. The CDR3 DNA is TGTGCCAGCAGCCGGACAGACTACAATGAGCAGTTCTTC.

The table lists this clone with a count of one. J is TRBJ1-6 and V is TRBV19, with 8 bases that match TRBD1. This CDR3 comprises 13 residues. V lost 6 bases, J lost 14 bases, and 9 bases stayed unmatched. Germline lookup yields CDR1 LNHDA and CDR2 SQIVND (reference sequence). The CDR3 DNA is TGTGCCAGTAGGACGACAGGGGATAGGACCCTCCACTTT. This translates into CASRTTGDRTLHF.

This chain uses TRBV6-5 with TRBJ1-6; D possibly corresponds to TRBD1 (6 bases). CDR1 and CDR2 (germline): MNHEY, SVGAGI. V dropped 4 bases and J dropped 4 bases, with 8 bases sitting between them. CDR3 length: 14 residues. The CDR3 nucleotides are TGTGCCAGCAGTTGGGACACTTATAATTCACCCCTCCACTTT. As protein: CASSWDTYNSPLHF.

The gene calls are TRBV29-1 and TRBJ2-1; TRBD1 agrees at 9 bases. CDR3 length: 14 residues. The germline gives CDR1 SQVTM, CDR2 ANQGSEA. Unmatched junction bases numbered 8, after V lost 4 bases and J lost 7 bases. In nucleotides, the CDR3 is TGCAGCGTTGGACAGGGGGGGAATGGGAATGAGCAGTTCTTC. Protein sequence: CSVGQGGNGNEQFF.

Only one count was recorded for this clone. The chain uses TRBV6-5 and TRBJ1-4; TRBD1 aligns across 8 bases. Germline V CDR1 and CDR2: MNHEY, SVGAGI. V shed 6 bases, J shed 4 bases, and the junction held 4 bases outside the gene matches. There are 14 residues in the CDR3. CDR3 DNA: TGTGCCAGCAGGGGGACAGGAGTTAATGAAAAACTGTTTTTT. It encodes CASRGTGVNEKLFF.

This clone was recorded a few times. The chain is built from TRBV6-1 and TRBJ2-1; 7 nucleotides line up with TRBD1. The CDR3 loop spans 16 amino acids. Germline lookup yields CDR1 MNHNS and CDR2 SASEGT. After removal of 4 bases from V and 2 bases from J, the junction contained 8 bases not matched to a gene. Written as DNA, the CDR3 is TGTGCCAGCAGTGGGACAAACAGGGGTGCCTACAATGAGCAGTTCTTC. It specifies CASSGTNRGAYNEQFF.

This clone was found a few times. Written as DNA, the CDR3 is TGCAGCGGACAGGGGGCGCGGGGCGAGCAGTACTTC. Its translation: CSGQGARGEQYF. The chain couples TRBV29-1 to TRBJ2-7, with 10 bases aligning to TRBD1. This CDR3 comprises 12 residues. CDR1 and CDR2 (germline): SQVTM, ANQGSEA. V lost 7 bases to trimming and J lost 6 bases; unmatched junction nucleotides: 6.

The chain couples TRBV7-8 to TRBJ2-7; 7 bases line up with TRBD2. Unmatched junction bases numbered 16, after V lost 5 bases and J lost 0 bases. The CDR3 is 18 residues long. Germline V gene lookup returns CDR1 SGHVS and CDR2 FQNEAQ. CDR3 sequence (DNA): TGTGCCAGCAGCGAGAAGGCAGCGGGGTTTAGACACTCCTACGAGCAGTACTTC. It is translated as CASSEKAAGFRHSYEQYF.

This clone showed up just once. J is TRBJ2-6 and V is TRBV3-1 (or the pseudogene TRBV3-2); 8 bases fit TRBD1. CDR1 is LGHDT and CDR2 is YNNKEL in the germline V gene (reference sequence). CDR3 length: 22 residues. J was trimmed by 5 bases and V by 4 bases; bases with no gene match: 25. The CDR3 loop is CASSPRRADRELLLSRANVLTF. The CDR3 nucleotides are TGTGCCAGCAGCCCCCGACGGGCGGACAGGGAGTTGTTACTGTCTCGGGCCAACGTCCTGACTTTC.

V and J are TRBV3-1 (or the pseudogene TRBV3-2) and TRBJ2-5; TRBD2 matches 8 bases. CDR3 length: 16 amino acids. In germline, CDR1 is LGHDT, CDR2 YNNKEL (reference sequence). V was pared by 4 bases and J by 2 bases, with 9 bases of the junction left unmatched. CDR3 loop: CASSPGVAGRQETQYF. The DNA of the CDR3 is TGTGCCAGCAGCCCCGGGGTAGCGGGGCGTCAAGAGACCCAGTACTTC.

The V gene is TRBV25-1, the J gene TRBJ2-7; maybe TRBD1 (5 bases). V dropped 3 bases and J dropped 0 bases, with 12 bases sitting between them. The CDR3 has 15 residues. CDR1 and CDR2 (germline): MGHDK, SYGVNS. The CDR3 reads CASSDRTTSSYEQYF. CDR3 nucleotide sequence: TGTGCCAGCAGTGACAGGACAACCAGCTCCTACGAGCAGTACTTC.

The chain carries TRBV5-1 and TRBJ2-6, with TRBD1 identical over 8 bases. The CDR3 covers 19 residues. Germline V gives CDR1 SGHRS, CDR2 YFSETQ. The ends lost 3 bases at V and 1 base at J; junction bases unmatched: 12. The CDR3 DNA reads as TGCGCCAGCAGCTCCGGTGGTCGGGACAGGATGTCTGGGGCCAACGTCCTGACTTTC. This gives the protein CASSSGGRDRMSGANVLTF.

The gene calls are TRBV11-1 and TRBJ1-2; perhaps TRBD1 as D (5 bases). The length of the CDR3 is 12 residues. Deletions cut 4 bases from V and 4 bases from J, with 7 bases between. CDR1 is SGHAT and CDR2 is FQDESV in the germline V gene (reference sequence). CDR3 in DNA: TGTGCCAGCAGCTCGGGGGGCTATGGCTACACCTTC. Its translation: CASSSGGYGYTF. The entire variable domain, with the rest obtained from reference TRBV11-1 and TRBJ1-2, is as follows: EAEVAQSPRYKITEKSQAVAFWCDPISGHATLYWYRQILGQGPELLVQFQDESVVDDSQLPKDRFSAERLKGVDSTLKIQPAELGDSAMYLCASSSGGYGYTFGSGTRLTVV.

This clone was seen just once. The V and J genes are TRBV21-1 and TRBJ2-7; the table's D gene call, TRBD1, was not cross checked with the DNA. TRBV21-1 is a pseudogene locus. The CDR3 has 14 residues. CDR3 DNA sequence: TGTGCCAGCAGGCTGACAGGGGGGATTTCCGAGCAGTACTTC. It translates to CASRLTGGISEQYF.

The chain combines TRBV4-1 with TRBJ2-1; 9 bases agree with TRBD2. Germline assignment: CDR1 MGHRA and CDR2 YSYEKL. This CDR3 comprises 13 residues. J gave up 8 bases and V 1 base, and 0 bases lay outside the gene matches. The CDR3 protein is CASSQGLADEQFF. CDR3 nucleotides: TGCGCCAGCAGCCAAGGACTAGCGGATGAGCAGTTCTTC.

V gene TRBV19 combines with J gene TRBJ1-4, with D possibly matching TRBD1 (6 bases). Between the trimmed V and J ends, which lost 3 bases and 7 bases, there was a span of 15 bases. CDR1 is LNHDA, CDR2 SQIVND, per germline (reference sequence). The length of the CDR3 is 15 residues. In DNA, the CDR3 is TGTGCCAGTAGTATCTCGGGACATTTGGGTGAAAAACTGTTTTTT. This translates into CASSISGHLGEKLFF.

V gene TRBV7-9 combines with J gene TRBJ1-1; D ambiguous. CDR1 is SEHNR and CDR2 is FQNEAQ in the germline V gene (reference sequence). The CDR3 spans 12 residues. V lost 4 bases and J lost 7, with 10 bases in between. CDR3 sequence: CASSSRLDEAFF. CDR3 nucleotides: TGTGCCAGCAGCTCGCGACTGGATGAAGCTTTCTTT.

The gene calls are TRBV24-1 and TRBJ2-7; TRBD1 agrees at 9 bases. Per the germline V gene, CDR1 is KGHDR and CDR2 is SFDVKD. V shed 1 base, J shed 4 bases, and the junction held 13 bases outside the gene matches. The CDR3 contains 18 residues. The CDR3 protein is CATSDFLISGDRVYEQYF. The CDR3 DNA reads as TGTGCCACCAGTGATTTCTTGATTTCTGGGGACAGGGTGTACGAGCAGTACTTC.

The chain combines TRBV3-1 (or the pseudogene TRBV3-2) with TRBJ2-4, with a possible D match to TRBD2 (5 bases). Germline CDR1 reads LGHDT; CDR2 reads YNNKEL (reference sequence). Trimming took off 4 bases at V and 1 base at J, with 14 bases between the two ends. This CDR3 has 16 residues. The chain's CDR3 is CASSLGLSGAKNIQYF. In DNA form, the CDR3 reads TGTGCCAGCAGCCTGGGCCTATCGGGGGCCAAAAACATTCAGTACTTC.

The chain is built from TRBV13 and TRBJ1-6, with D possibly TRBD1 on 5 matching bases. Germline V gene sequence: CDR1 PRHDT, CDR2 FYEKMQ (reference sequence). Trimming stripped 5 bases from V and 4 bases from J, with 12 bases between. This CDR3 is 15 amino acids long. This chain's CDR3 is CASSPTTDYNSPLHF. DNA for the CDR3: TGTGCCAGCAGCCCAACGACAGATTATAATTCACCCCTCCACTTT.